This T cell receptor (beta chain) was observed in a study of HIV-infected patients and healthy controls. Whole-study results and caveats: HIV-infected patients shared fewer CDR3 sequences between individuals than healthy controls. Healthy control repertoires had roughly threefold more distinct CDR3s than untreated HIV+ repertoires, and higher Shannon diversity.

No cell fractionation was done, so the repertoire covers all unsorted peripheral blood T cells. Around 450 ng RNA was reverse transcribed with alpha and beta constant-region primers. Using multiplexing indices, alpha and beta chain libraries were generated apart by chain-specific third strand synthesis. TCRdb re-called the 5' RACE reads through MiXCR, storing one row per CDR3 protein. The sample records around 19,000 distinct CDR3 sequences, more than 8% being singletons. There are many counts of this clonotype. The antigen is undetermined. The CDR3 totals 14 residues. Germline loops: CDR1 SGHRS, CDR2 YFSETQ. V was trimmed by 3 bases and J by 4 bases, leaving 13 bases between them.

The chain uses TRBV5-1 and TRBJ2-5; D is unclear. This TCR derives from an adult in good health. Source material: blood. The CDR3 DNA sequence: TGCGCCAGCAGCTCACTACGTTCGGGAGAGACCCAGTACTTC. It encodes CASSSLRSGETQYF.